These 21 T cell receptor beta chains were sequenced from one sample in a study of blood T cell repertoires in COVID-19. Here immunoSEQ multiplex PCR was the method, and the copy in TCRdb shows in-frame clones only, minus some. The data show tens of thousands of clones, with about 88% seen just once and approximately 10% held by the top ten. Sequencing was done on a sample of peripheral blood. The receptor source for this set is a human donor in a cohort sampled during active COVID-19.

This clone came up once. As DNA, the CDR3 is TGCAGCGTTTCAACCCCGCTCGGGATGTTCTCTGAAGCTTTCTTT. Translating gives CSVSTPLGMFSEAFF. The gene calls are TRBV29-1 and TRBJ1-1; D not certain. Germline CDR1 is SQVTM and CDR2 is ANQGSEA. The CDR3 covers 15 residues. V shed 5 bases and J shed 6 bases, with 22 bases lying between them.

The V call is TRBV6-5, the J call TRBJ2-7; TRBD1 matches at 7 bases. After removal of 11 bases from V and 6 bases from J, the junction contained 16 bases not matched to a gene. CDR1 and CDR2 from the germline V gene are MNHEY and SVGAGI. The CDR3 covers 14 residues. The CDR3 spells CASQGQTSSSEQYF. In DNA form, the CDR3 reads TGTGCCTCTCAGGGACAGACCTCTTCGAGCGAGCAGTACTTC.

This chain connects TRBV19 to TRBJ1-6; D may be TRBD1 (6 bases). The germline gives CDR1 LNHDA, CDR2 SQIVND (reference sequence). Between the trimmed V and J ends, which lost 4 bases and 7 bases, there was a span of 14 bases. The CDR3 is made up of 15 amino acids. The CDR3 DNA reads as TGTGCCAGTAGTACCACCGGGACATCGAATTCACCCCTCCACTTT. Protein product: CASSTTGTSNSPLHF.

The chain carries TRBV9 and TRBJ2-3; D is perhaps TRBD2 (6 bases). The length of the CDR3 is 10 residues. Germline V gives CDR1 SGDLS, CDR2 YYNGEE. V was pared by 7 bases and J by 9 bases, with 9 bases between. The CDR3 loop is CASGGGTQYF. CDR3 nucleotide sequence: TGTGCCAGCGGGGGAGGCACGCAGTATTTT. Using reference TRBV9 and TRBJ2-3 for the parts outside the CDR3, the full variable domain is DSGVTQTPKHLITATGQRVTLRCSPRSGDLSVYWYQQSLDQGLQFLIQYYNGEERAKGNILERFSAQQFPDLHSELNLSSLELGDSALYFCASGGGTQYFGPGTRLTVL.

This chain joins TRBV9 and TRBJ1-4, with D perhaps matching TRBD1 (6 bases). This CDR3 comprises 15 residues. The V end was cut by 0 bases, the J end by 5 bases, with 11 bases between. The germline V gene has CDR1 SGDLS and CDR2 YYNGEE. CDR3: CASSVGTEQNEKLFF. The CDR3 DNA is TGTGCCAGCAGCGTAGGGACAGAGCAGAATGAAAAACTGTTTTTT.

This chain links TRBV29-1 with TRBJ1-3, with 8 bases matching TRBD1. Germline lookup yields CDR1 SQVTM and CDR2 ANQGSEA. The length of the CDR3 is 13 residues. Germline trimming cut 7 bases from V and 1 base from J; bases unmatched to any gene: 3. The CDR3 region is CSGWTGSGNTIYF. The DNA of the CDR3 is TGCAGCGGCTGGACAGGGTCTGGAAACACCATATATTTT.

The CDR3 loop is CASSQDWVAGTHYSNQPQHF. In nucleotides, the CDR3 is TGCGCCAGCAGCCAAGATTGGGTTGCCGGGACACATTATAGCAATCAGCCCCAGCATTTT. The chain uses TRBV4-1 and TRBJ1-5; TRBD1 might be the D (6 bases). Trimming took 0 bases from V and 0 from J, leaving 21 bases between them. Germline values: CDR1 MGHRA, CDR2 YSYEKL. The CDR3 sequence is 20 residues long.

The V and J genes are TRBV10-3 and TRBJ2-3, with 8 bases fitting TRBD2. V shed 3 bases, J shed 6 bases, and the junction held 11 bases outside the gene matches. This CDR3 has 16 residues. Germline V gives CDR1 ENHRY, CDR2 SYGVKD. CDR3 DNA sequence: TGTGCCATCAGTGATTGGCGGGAGGCAAATAGGGATACGCAGTATTTT. Translating it yields CAISDWREANRDTQYF.

The rearrangement links TRBV5-1 to TRBJ2-5; no clear D gene. The germline V gene has CDR1 SGHRS and CDR2 YFSETQ. CDR3 size: 14 residues. Between the trimmed V and J ends, which lost 3 bases and 4 bases, there was a span of 13 bases. The CDR3 protein is CASSSLERPETQYF. The CDR3 DNA reads as TGCGCCAGCAGCTCGCTAGAAAGGCCAGAGACCCAGTACTTC.

The chain joins TRBV6-1 to TRBJ2-5, with TRBD2 identical over 7 bases. The germline CDR1 and CDR2 sequences are MNHNS and SASEGT. J gave up 5 bases and V 0 bases, and 3 bases lay outside the gene matches. The CDR3 sequence is 14 residues long. Here the CDR3 reads CASSEAAGVETQYF. The CDR3 nucleotides read TGTGCCAGCAGTGAAGCTGCGGGGGTGGAGACCCAGTACTTC.

Here the CDR3 reads CATSRDSGAGLFTNSPLHF. In DNA, the CDR3 is TGTGCCACCAGCAGAGATAGCGGAGCGGGCCTGTTCACTAATTCACCCCTCCACTTT. The V gene is TRBV15, the J gene TRBJ1-6; D not resolved. The CDR3 is made up of 19 amino acids. Germline lookup yields CDR1 LNHNV and CDR2 YYDKDF (reference sequence). The V end lost 0 bases, the J end lost 6 bases, and 21 bases lay between the germline ends.

This clone came up a few times. The CDR3 DNA is TGCGCCAGACCTAGGGCAGGGGGCTGGACTGAAGCTTTCTTT. It specifies CARPRAGGWTEAFF. This sequence joins TRBV5-1 and TRBJ1-1; 8 nucleotides align to TRBD1. Germline CDR1 is SGHRS and CDR2 is YFSETQ. Trimming cost V 8 bases and J 5 bases; bases outside gene matches: 11. The CDR3 sequence is 14 residues long.

The gene calls are TRBV2 and TRBJ2-7; D uncertain. Trimming shortened V by 3 bases and J by 0 bases, and 12 bases separated the two germline ends. The CDR3 sequence is 15 residues long. Germline V gene data show CDR1 as SNHLY and CDR2 as FYNNEI. The CDR3 protein is CASSDYSTNSYEQYF. In DNA form, the CDR3 reads TGTGCCAGCAGTGACTACAGCACCAACTCCTACGAGCAGTACTTC.

This chain links TRBV28 with TRBJ2-7, with 7 nucleotides matching TRBD2. V trimming: 3 bases; J trimming: 2 bases; junction bases outside the gene matches: 10. The CDR3 loop spans 16 amino acids. CDR1 and CDR2 from the germline V gene are MDHEN and SYDVKM. The CDR3 protein is CASSFHGRLLAYEQYF. Here the CDR3 DNA reads TGTGCCAGCAGTTTTCACGGGAGGCTTTTAGCCTACGAGCAGTACTTC.

J is TRBJ1-4 and V is TRBV6-5; possible D gene TRBD1, 5 bases. V lost 8 bases to trimming and J lost 5 bases, with 15 bases between them. The CDR3 totals 14 residues. Germline CDR1 and CDR2: MNHEY and SVGAGI. The CDR3 sequence: CASGPGLRNEKLFF. As DNA, the CDR3 is TGTGCCAGCGGCCCGGGACTCAGAAATGAAAAACTGTTTTTT.

The rearrangement joins TRBV15 to TRBJ2-1, with 7 bases lining up with TRBD2. V lost 2 bases and J lost 8; bases outside the gene matches: 9. This CDR3 region has 15 residues. Germline CDR1 is LNHNV and CDR2 is YYDKDF (reference sequence). The CDR3, as DNA: TGTGCCACCAGCAGATTACCCGCTAGCGGCTATGAGCAGTTCTTC. This encodes CATSRLPASGYEQFF.

This clone showed up just a few times. V is TRBV7-2 and J is TRBJ2-7; D is uncertain. This CDR3 is 12 amino acids long. The germline gives CDR1 SGHTA, CDR2 FQGNSA. V lost 2 bases and J lost 2, with 4 bases in between. The CDR3 DNA is TGTGCCAGCAGCTTAACTACCTACGAGCAGTACTTC. Its translation: CASSLTTYEQYF.

The chain joins TRBV27 to TRBJ1-5; D gene ambiguous. CDR1 and CDR2 from the germline V gene are MNHEY and SMNVEV (reference sequence). CDR3 size: 16 residues. V was cut by 4 bases and J by 0 bases, with 13 bases left in between. The chain's CDR3 is CASSSAPAGSNQPQHF. CDR3 DNA sequence: TGTGCCAGCAGTTCCGCCCCGGCGGGTAGCAATCAGCCCCAGCATTTT.

The chain is built from TRBV27 and TRBJ1-4; the D is unclear. CDR1 and CDR2 from the germline V gene are MNHEY and SMNVEV (reference sequence). This CDR3 region has 14 residues. Trimming removed 5 bases from V and 8 bases from J, with 15 bases in between. In DNA form, the CDR3 reads TGTGCCAGCAGTCCCATCGGGATCGGCGAAAAACTGTTTTTT. Residues: CASSPIGIGEKLFF.

The V gene is TRBV6-1, the J gene TRBJ2-6, with 7 positions matching TRBD1. In germline, CDR1 is MNHNS, CDR2 SASEGT. The CDR3 consists of 15 residues. V shed 2 bases, J shed 2 bases, and the junction held 0 bases outside the gene matches. Here the CDR3 DNA reads TGTGCCAGCAGTGAACAGGGGGCTGGGGCCAACGTCCTGACTTTC. Translating it yields CASSEQGAGANVLTF.

V is TRBV5-1 and J is TRBJ1-2; no reliable D call. V was cut by 0 bases and J by 2 bases, with 11 bases left in between. The germline gives CDR1 SGHRS, CDR2 YFSETQ. CDR3 length: 15 residues. The DNA for the CDR3 is TGCGCCAGCAGCTTGGCCGTCGGACTGAACTATGGCTACACCTTC. Protein product: CASSLAVGLNYGYTF.